This TCR beta chain was sequenced during a study of blood T cell repertoires in COVID-19. Study overall: COVID-19 samples from acute and convalescent phases originated in the United States, Italy and Spain.

CDR1 is SGHTA, CDR2 FQGTGA, per germline. The ends lost 4 bases at V and 4 bases at J; junction bases unmatched: 7. This CDR3 comprises 16 residues. Per the study methods: Amplification with reference gene primers provided the estimates of nucleated cell counts. Clones were read by immunoSEQ multiplex PCR, and TCRdb kept only the in-frame ones, dropping some. V, J and clone size reflect that table, while D and trimming were determined from the DNA. In the table there are a few hundred thousand clones, approximately 90% of which are singletons. The sequence came from a young man with acute or convalescent COVID-19. This rearrangement joins TRBV7-3 to TRBJ2-2, with 9 bases fitting TRBD2. Sequenced material: peripheral blood. The CDR3 here is CASSSKTSGSTGELFF. The CDR3 bases are TGTGCCAGCAGCTCCAAAACTAGCGGGTCCACCGGGGAGCTGTTTTTT.